The T cell receptor (beta chain) described here comes from a study of blood T cell repertoires in COVID-19 (dated by TCRdb to about 2020). Study-wide context: The collaborator samples originated in the United States, Italy and Spain and spanned the acute and convalescent phases of COVID-19. The material from the prospective study consisted of cDNA or gDNA derived from T cells, B-cell-depleted T cells, or PBMCs. Subjects who had been exposed to COVID-19, were actively infected with it, or had recovered from it provided the deeply sampled blood TCRbeta repertoires that made up the dataset. The repertoires were released in a freely available public database intended as a resource for research on the immune response to SARS-CoV-2. The samples were drawn from the first 160 participants of the ongoing ImmuneRACE study and from some 1,300 subjects provided by 6 global collaborators. A de-identified subject ID, COVID-19 status, age in years and sex were almost always included in the sample metadata. Where available, HLA class I and class II types were obtained from metadata supplied by the sample provider rather than from assay-based typing.

Each collaborating institution followed its own protocols to collect whole blood in K2EDTA tubes. For TCRbeta analysis, collaborators shipped samples as frozen whole blood, isolated PBMCs, or DNA extracted from either of those sample types. Trimming removed 0 bases from V and 2 bases from J; the gene matches leave 7 bases unexplained. CDR1 and CDR2 are drawn from the germline V gene: SGDLS, YYNGEE. Measured from the cysteine to the phenylalanine, the CDR3 is 17 residues long. Of all the DNA, just the CDR3 is kept, 51 bases in frame from base 1. As for this clone: Its antigen specificity is not known. The record has no base qualities; no much larger clone is one base away.

TCRbeta CDR3 regions were amplified from genomic DNA by means of the immunoSEQ Assay, a bias-controlled multiplex PCR. Per the source publication's procedure: The number of nucleated cells in each sample was estimated by amplification of reference gene primers within the assay. To quantify the absolute abundance of each unique TCRbeta CDR3 rearrangement, sequence reads were collapsed and filtered. For each sample, productive Simpson clonality was calculated as the square root of Simpson's diversity index over productive rearrangements. In TCRdb, the immuneACCESS table is reduced to in-frame sequences with V and J assigned. These tables do not hold every clone; where another copy was compared, an unresolved V gene accounts for under half, and the others remain unexplained. The DNA was the basis for D and trimming; V, J and clone size are from that table. This sample lists 95,000 to 150,000 clones; 80% to 90% were detected once. About 4.1% of the sample lies in the top ten.

The paper as a whole reports these results and caveats: The quantity of clinical and demographic metadata differed by source and by participant and was supplied without curation.

Rearrangement joined TRBV9 to TRBJ1-2, with TRBD1 identical over 10 junction bases. Sequencing was carried out using peripheral blood. The origin of this receptor is a man aged 35-49 years with acute or convalescent COVID-19. The CDR3 has the sequence CASSVVDRGLHNYGYTF. In nucleotide form, the sequence is TGTGCCAGCAGCGTAGTTGACAGGGGGCTCCACAACTATGGCTACACCTTC.